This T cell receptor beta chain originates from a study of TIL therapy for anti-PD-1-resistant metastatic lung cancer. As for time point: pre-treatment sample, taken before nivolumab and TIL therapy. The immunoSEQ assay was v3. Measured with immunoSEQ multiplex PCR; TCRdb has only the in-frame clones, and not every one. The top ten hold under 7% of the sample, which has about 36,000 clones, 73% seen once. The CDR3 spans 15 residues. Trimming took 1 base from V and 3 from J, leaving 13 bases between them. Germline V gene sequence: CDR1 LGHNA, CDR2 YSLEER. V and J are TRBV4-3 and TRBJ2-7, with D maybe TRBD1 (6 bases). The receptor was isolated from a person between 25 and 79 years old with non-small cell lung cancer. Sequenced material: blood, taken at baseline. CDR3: CASSQGRDIVYEQYF. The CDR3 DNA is TGCGCCAGCAGCCAAGGCCGGGACATCGTCTACGAGCAGTACTTC.